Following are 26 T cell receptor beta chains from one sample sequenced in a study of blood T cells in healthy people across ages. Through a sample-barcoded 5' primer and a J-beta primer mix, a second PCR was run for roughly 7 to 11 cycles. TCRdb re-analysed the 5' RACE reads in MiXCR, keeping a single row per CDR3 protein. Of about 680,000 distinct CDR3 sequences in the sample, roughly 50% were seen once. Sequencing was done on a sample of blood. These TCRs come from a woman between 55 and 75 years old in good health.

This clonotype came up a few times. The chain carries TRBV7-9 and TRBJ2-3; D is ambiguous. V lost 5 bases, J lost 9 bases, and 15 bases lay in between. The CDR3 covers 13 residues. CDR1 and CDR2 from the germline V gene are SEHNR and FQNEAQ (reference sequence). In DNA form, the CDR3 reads TGTGCCAGCAGCAACGAGCAGAAAGGCACGCAGTATTTT. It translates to CASSNEQKGTQYF.

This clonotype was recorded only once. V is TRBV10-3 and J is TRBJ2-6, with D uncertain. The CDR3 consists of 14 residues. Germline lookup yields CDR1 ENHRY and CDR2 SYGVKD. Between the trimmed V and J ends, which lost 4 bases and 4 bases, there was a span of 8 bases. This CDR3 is CAISALSGANVLTF. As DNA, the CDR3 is TGTGCCATCAGTGCTTTGTCAGGGGCCAACGTCCTGACTTTC.

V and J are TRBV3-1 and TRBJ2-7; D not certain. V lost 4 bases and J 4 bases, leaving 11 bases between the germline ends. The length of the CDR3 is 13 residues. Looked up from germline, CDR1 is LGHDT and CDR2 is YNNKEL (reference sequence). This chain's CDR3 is CASSPLAGYEQYF. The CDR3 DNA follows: TGTGCCAGCAGCCCTTTAGCAGGTTACGAGCAGTACTTC.

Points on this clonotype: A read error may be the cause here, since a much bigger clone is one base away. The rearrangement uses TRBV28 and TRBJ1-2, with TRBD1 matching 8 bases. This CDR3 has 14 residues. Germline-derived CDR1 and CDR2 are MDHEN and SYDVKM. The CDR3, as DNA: TGTGCCAGCAGGAGACAGGGGATTGATTATGGCCACACCTTC. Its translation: CASRRQGIDYGHTF.

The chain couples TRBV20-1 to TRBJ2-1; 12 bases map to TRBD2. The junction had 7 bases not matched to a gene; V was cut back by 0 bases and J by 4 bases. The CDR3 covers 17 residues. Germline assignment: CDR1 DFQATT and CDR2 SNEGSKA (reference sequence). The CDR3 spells CSARDPGTSGRYNEQFF. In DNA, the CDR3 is TGCAGTGCTAGAGATCCCGGGACTAGCGGGCGGTACAATGAGCAGTTCTTC.

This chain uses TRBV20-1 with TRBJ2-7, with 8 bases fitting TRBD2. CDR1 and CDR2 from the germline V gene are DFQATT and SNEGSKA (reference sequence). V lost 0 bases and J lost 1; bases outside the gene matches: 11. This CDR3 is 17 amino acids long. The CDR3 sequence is CSARDRGRAGVSYEQYF. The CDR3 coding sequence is TGCAGTGCTAGAGATCGGGGGAGAGCGGGAGTGTCCTACGAGCAGTACTTC.

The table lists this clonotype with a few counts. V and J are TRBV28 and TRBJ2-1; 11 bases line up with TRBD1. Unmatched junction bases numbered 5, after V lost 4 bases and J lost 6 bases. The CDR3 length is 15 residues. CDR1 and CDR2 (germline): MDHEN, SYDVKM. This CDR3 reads CASSSGQGAGNEQFF. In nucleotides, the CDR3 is TGTGCCAGCAGTTCCGGACAGGGGGCGGGCAATGAGCAGTTCTTC. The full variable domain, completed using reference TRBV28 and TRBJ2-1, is DVKVTQSSRYLVKRTGEKVFLECVQDMDHENMFWYRQDPGLGLRLIYFSYDVKMKEKGDIPEGYSVSREKKERFSLILESASTNQTSMYLCASSSGQGAGNEQFFGPGTRLTVL.

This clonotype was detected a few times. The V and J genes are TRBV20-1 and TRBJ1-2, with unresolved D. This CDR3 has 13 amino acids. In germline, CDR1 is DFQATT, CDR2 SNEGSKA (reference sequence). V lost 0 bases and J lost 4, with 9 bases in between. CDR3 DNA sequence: TGCAGTGCTAGAGATGATCGGATCTATGGCTACACCTTC. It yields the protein CSARDDRIYGYTF.

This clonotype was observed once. The CDR3 loop reads CAARDTAYEQYF. Here the CDR3 DNA reads TGTGCCGCCCGGGACACGGCCTACGAGCAGTACTTC. The genes are TRBV27 and TRBJ2-7, with D tentatively TRBD1 (6 bases). The V gene lost 11 bases and the J gene lost 2 bases, with 13 bases spanning the gap. Germline V gene sequence: CDR1 MNHEY, CDR2 SMNVEV (reference sequence). The CDR3 has 12 residues.

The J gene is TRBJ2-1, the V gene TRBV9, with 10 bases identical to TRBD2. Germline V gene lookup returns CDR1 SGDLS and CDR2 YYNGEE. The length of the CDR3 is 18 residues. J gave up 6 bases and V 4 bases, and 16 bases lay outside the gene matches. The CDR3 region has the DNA TGTGCCAGCAGCCCTTGGGGAGCGGGAGGGTTGGTCGGCAATGAGCAGTTCTTC. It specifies CASSPWGAGGLVGNEQFF.

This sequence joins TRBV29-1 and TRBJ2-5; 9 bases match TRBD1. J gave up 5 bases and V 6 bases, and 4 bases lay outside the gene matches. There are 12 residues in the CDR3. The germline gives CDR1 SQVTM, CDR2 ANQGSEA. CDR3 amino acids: CSVDRGDETQYF. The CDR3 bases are TGCAGCGTAGACAGGGGGGATGAGACCCAGTACTTC.

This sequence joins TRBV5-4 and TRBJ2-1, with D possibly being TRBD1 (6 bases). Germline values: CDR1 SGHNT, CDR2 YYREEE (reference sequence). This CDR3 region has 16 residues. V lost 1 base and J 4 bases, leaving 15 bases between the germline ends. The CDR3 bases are TGTGCCAGCAGCTTGCGGGCAAGGGGGATATACAATGAGCAGTTCTTC. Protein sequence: CASSLRARGIYNEQFF.

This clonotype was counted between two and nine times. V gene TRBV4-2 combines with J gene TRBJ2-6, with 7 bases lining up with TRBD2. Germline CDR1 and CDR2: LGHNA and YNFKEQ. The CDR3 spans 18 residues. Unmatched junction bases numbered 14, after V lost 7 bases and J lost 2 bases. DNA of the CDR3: TGTGCCAGCACCCAGGTGGGCGCGGGAGTAGCTGGGGCCAACGTCCTGACTTTC. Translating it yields CASTQVGAGVAGANVLTF.

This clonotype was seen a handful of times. The CDR3: CASSPSGTTSYEQYF. In DNA, the CDR3 is TGTGCCAGCAGCCCTAGCGGGACAACCTCCTACGAGCAGTACTTC. This chain links TRBV6-5 with TRBJ2-7; 9 bases fit TRBD2. From germline, CDR1 is MNHEY and CDR2 SVGAGI. The V and J ends lost 6 bases and 0 bases, in that order; junction bases with no gene match: 6. CDR3 length equals 15 residues.

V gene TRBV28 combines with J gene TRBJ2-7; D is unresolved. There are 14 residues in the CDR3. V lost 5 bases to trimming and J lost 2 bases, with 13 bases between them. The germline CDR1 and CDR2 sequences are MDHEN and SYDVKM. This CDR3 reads CASSPGPAPYEQYF. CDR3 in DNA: TGTGCCAGCAGTCCTGGACCTGCCCCCTACGAGCAGTACTTC.

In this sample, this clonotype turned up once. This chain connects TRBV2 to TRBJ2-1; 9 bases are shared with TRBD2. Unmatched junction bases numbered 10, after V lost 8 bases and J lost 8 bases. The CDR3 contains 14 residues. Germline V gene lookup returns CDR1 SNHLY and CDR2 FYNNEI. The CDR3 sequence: CASRPRTSADEQFF. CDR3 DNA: TGTGCCAGCCGTCCACGGACTAGCGCGGATGAGCAGTTCTTC.

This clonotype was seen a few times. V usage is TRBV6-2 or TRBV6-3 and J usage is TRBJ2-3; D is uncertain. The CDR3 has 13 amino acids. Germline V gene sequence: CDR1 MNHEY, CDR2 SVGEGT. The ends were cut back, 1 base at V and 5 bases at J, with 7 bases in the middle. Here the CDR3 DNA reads TGTGCCAGCAGTTACTTACACGGAGATACGCAGTATTTT. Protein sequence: CASSYLHGDTQYF.

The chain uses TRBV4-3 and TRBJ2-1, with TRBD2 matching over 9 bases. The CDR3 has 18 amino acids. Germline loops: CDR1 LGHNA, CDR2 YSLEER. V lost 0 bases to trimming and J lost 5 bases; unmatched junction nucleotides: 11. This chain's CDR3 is CASSQDRGGRAPHNEQFF. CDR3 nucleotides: TGCGCCAGCAGCCAAGATCGTGGCGGGAGGGCCCCCCACAATGAGCAGTTCTTC.

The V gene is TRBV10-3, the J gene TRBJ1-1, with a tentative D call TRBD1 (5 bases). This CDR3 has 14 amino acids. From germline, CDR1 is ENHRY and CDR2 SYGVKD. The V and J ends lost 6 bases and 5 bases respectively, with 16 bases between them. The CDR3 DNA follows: TGTGCCATCAGCGATGGGGGTTATCAGACTGAAGCTTTCTTT. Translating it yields CAISDGGYQTEAFF.

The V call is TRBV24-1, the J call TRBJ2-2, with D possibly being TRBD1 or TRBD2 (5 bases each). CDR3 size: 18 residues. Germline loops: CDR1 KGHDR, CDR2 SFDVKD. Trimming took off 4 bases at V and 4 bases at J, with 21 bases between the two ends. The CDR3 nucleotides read TGTGCCACCAGTGACCCCGAGGGGCAGGGATACATCACCGGGGAGCTGTTTTTT. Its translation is CATSDPEGQGYITGELFF.

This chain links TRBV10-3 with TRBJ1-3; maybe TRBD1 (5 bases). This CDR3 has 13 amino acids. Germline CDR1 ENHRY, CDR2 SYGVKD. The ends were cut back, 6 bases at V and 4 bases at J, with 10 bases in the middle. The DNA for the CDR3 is TGTGCCATCAGCGGGACTACGGGAAACACCATATATTTT. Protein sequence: CAISGTTGNTIYF.

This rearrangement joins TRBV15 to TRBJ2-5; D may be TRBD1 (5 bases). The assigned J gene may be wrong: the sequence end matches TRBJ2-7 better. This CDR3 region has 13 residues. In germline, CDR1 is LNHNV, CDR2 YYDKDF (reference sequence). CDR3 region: CATSRAQGYEQYF. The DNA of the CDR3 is TGTGCCACCAGCAGAGCCCAGGGCTACGAGCAGTACTTC.

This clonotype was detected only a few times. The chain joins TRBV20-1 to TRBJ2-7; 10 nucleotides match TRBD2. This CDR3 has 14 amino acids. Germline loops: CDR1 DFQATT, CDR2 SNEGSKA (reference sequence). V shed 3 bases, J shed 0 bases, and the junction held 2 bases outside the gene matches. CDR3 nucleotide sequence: TGCAGTGCTAGTGGACTAGCGGTCTCCTACGAGCAGTACTTC. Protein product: CSASGLAVSYEQYF.

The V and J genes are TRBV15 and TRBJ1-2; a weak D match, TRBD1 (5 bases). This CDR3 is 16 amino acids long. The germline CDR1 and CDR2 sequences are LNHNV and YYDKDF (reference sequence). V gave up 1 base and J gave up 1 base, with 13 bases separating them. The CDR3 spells CATSRGGTARNYGYTF. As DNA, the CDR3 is TGTGCCACCAGCAGAGGGGGCACAGCCCGTAACTATGGCTACACCTTC. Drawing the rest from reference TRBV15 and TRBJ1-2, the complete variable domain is DAMVIQNPRYQVTQFGKPVTLSCSQTLNHNVMYWYQQKSSQAPKLLFHYYDKDFNNEADTPDNFQSRRPNTSFCFLDIRSPGLGDTAMYLCATSRGGTARNYGYTFGSGTRLTVV.

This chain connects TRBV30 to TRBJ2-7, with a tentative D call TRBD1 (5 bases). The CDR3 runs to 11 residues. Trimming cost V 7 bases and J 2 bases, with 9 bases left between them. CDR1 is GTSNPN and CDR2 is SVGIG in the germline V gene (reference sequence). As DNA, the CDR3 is TGTGCCTCCATGACAGCCTACGAGCAGTACTTC. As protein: CASMTAYEQYF. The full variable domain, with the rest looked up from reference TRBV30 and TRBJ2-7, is SQTIHQWPATLVQPVGSPLSLECTVEGTSNPNLYWYRQAAGRGLQLLFYSVGIGQISSEVPQNLSASRPQDRQFILSSKKLLLSDSGFYLCASMTAYEQYFGPGTRLTVT.

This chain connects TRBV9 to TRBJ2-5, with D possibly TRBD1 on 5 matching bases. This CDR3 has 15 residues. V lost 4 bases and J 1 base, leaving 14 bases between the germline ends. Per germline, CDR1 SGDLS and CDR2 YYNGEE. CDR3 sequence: CASSHRQNVQETQYF. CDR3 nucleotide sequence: TGTGCCAGCAGCCACCGACAGAACGTCCAAGAGACCCAGTACTTC. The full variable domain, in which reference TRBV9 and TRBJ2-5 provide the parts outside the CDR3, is DSGVTQTPKHLITATGQRVTLRCSPRSGDLSVYWYQQSLDQGLQFLIQYYNGEERAKGNILERFSAQQFPDLHSELNLSSLELGDSALYFCASSHRQNVQETQYFGPGTRLLVL.